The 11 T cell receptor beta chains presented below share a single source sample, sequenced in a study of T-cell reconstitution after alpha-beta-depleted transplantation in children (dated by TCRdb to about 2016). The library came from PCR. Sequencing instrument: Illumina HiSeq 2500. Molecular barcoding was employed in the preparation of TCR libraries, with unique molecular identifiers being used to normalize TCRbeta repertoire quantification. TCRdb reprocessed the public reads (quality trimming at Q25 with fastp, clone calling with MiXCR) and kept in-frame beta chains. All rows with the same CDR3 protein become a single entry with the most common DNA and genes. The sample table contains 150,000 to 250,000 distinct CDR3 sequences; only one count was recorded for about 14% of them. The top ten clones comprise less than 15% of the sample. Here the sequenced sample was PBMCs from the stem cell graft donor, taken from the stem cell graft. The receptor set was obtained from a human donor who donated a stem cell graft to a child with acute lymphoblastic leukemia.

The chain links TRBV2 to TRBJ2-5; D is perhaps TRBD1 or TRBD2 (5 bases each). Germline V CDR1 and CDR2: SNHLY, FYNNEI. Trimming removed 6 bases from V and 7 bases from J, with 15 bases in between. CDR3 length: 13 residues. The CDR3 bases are TGTGCCAGCAGGGAGGACACTTTCGGGACCCAGTACTTC. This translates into CASREDTFGTQYF.

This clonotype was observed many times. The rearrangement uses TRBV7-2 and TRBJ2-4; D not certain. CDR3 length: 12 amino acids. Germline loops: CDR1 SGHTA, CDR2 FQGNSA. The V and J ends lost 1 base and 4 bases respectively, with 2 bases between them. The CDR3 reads CASSLVKNIQYF. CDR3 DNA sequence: TGTGCCAGCAGCTTAGTTAAAAACATTCAGTACTTC.

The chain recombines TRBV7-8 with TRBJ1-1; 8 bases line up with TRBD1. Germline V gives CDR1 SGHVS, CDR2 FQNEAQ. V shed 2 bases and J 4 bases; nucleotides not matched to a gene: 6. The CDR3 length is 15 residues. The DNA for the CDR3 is TGTGCCAGCAGCTTAACGCACAGGGGGTCCACTGAAGCTTTCTTT. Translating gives CASSLTHRGSTEAFF.

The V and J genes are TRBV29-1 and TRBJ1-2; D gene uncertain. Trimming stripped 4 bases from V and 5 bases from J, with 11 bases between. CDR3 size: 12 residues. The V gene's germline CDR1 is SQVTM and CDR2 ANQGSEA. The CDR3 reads CSVGSRLYGYTF. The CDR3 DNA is TGCAGCGTTGGAAGCAGACTGTATGGCTACACCTTC.

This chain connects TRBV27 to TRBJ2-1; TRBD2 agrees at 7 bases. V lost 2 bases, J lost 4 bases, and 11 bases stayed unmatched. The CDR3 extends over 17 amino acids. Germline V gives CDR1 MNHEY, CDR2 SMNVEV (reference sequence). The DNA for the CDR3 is TGTGCCAGCAGTTTACCTTATCGGCGGGAGTTTTACAATGAGCAGTTCTTC. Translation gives CASSLPYRREFYNEQFF.

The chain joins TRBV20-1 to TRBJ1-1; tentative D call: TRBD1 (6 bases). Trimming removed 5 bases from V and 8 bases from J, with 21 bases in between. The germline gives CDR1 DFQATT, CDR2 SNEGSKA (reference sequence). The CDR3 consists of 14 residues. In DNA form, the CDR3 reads TGCAGTGCTGAAACGCCACAGGGCCCGGTAGAAGCTTTCTTT. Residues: CSAETPQGPVEAFF.

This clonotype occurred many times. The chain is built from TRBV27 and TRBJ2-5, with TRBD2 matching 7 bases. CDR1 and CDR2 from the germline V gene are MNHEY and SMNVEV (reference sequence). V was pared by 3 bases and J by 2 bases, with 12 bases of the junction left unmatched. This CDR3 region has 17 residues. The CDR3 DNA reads TGTGCCAGCAGTTTTAAATACCAGCGGGACCCACAAGAGACCCAGTACTTC. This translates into CASSFKYQRDPQETQYF.

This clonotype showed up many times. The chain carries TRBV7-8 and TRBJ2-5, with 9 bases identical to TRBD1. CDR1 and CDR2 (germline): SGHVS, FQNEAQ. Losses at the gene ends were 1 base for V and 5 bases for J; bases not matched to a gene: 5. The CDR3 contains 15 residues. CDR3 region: CASSLDRGLMETQYF. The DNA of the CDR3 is TGTGCCAGCAGCTTAGACAGGGGGCTTATGGAGACCCAGTACTTC. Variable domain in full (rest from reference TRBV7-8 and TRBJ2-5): GAGVSQSPRYKVAKRGQDVALRCDPISGHVSLFWYQQALGQGPEFLTYFQNEAQLDKSGLPSDRFFAERPEGSVSTLKIQRTQQEDSAVYLCASSLDRGLMETQYFGPGTRLLVL.

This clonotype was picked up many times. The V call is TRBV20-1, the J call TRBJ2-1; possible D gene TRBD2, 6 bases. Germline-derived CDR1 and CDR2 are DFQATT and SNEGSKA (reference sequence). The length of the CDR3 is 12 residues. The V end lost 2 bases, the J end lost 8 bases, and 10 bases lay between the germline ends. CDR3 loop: CSARRLDDEQFF. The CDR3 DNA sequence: TGCAGTGCTAGAAGACTAGACGATGAGCAGTTCTTC.

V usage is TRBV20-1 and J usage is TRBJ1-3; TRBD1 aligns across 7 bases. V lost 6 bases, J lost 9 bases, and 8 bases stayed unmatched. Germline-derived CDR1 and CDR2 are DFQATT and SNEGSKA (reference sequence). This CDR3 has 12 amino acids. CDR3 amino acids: CSATGQLSTIYF. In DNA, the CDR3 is TGCAGTGCGACGGGACAGCTTAGCACCATATATTTT.

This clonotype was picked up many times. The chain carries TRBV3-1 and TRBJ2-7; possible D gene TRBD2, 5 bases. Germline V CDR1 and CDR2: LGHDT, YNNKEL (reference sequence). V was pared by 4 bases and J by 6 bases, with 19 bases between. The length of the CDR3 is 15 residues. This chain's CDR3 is CASSPAALAWGEQYF. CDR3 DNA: TGTGCCAGCAGCCCGGCGGCGCTAGCCTGGGGCGAGCAGTACTTC.